This T cell receptor beta chain emerged from a study of T-cell memory formation after mild COVID-19. MiXCR was run by TCRdb on the 5' RACE reads, yielding one entry per CDR3 protein. The table has over 450,000 distinct CDR3 sequences, roughly 20% seen once. With V trimmed by 8 bases and J by 0 bases, 1 base remained unmatched. Germline V gives CDR1 SGDLS, CDR2 YYNGEE. The CDR3 covers 13 residues. The TCR comes from an adult woman who had mild COVID-19 (a few samples of this study predate the infection). Cell type and time point are not known. Sequencing was done on a sample of PBMCs or a T cell subset sorted from them (not recorded which). This chain connects TRBV9 to TRBJ2-2, with TRBD1 identical over 7 bases. CDR3 sequence reads: CASQGANTGELFF. CDR3 in DNA: TGTGCCAGTCAGGGGGCGAACACCGGGGAGCTGTTTTTT.